Listed here are 25 T cell receptor beta chains from one sample, sequenced in a study of Ad26.COV2.S vaccination and SARS-CoV-2 variants. The repertoire was sequenced with immunoSEQ multiplex PCR; TCRdb's copy has only in-frame clones and lacks some. The sample contains roughly 420,000 clones, 89% of which appear only once. Treatment denoted: roughly 19 received Ad26.COV2.S at low or high dose, single or two shots; about 5 received placebo; per-sample allocation not given. Repertoires come from day 63 after the first vaccine or placebo injection. This specimen consisted of peripheral blood, obtained in a trial of Ad26.COV2.S vaccine versus placebo. These receptors were obtained from a person between 18 and 65 years old who received the Ad26.COV2.S COVID-19 vaccine or a placebo.

The chain couples TRBV30 to TRBJ2-2, with D uncertain. The V end lost 4 bases, the J end lost 5 bases, and 5 bases lay between the germline ends. Germline values: CDR1 GTSNPN, CDR2 SVGIG (reference sequence). The CDR3 contains 11 residues. The DNA of the CDR3 is TGTGCCTGGACGACGACCGGGGAGCTGTTTTTT. Its translation is CAWTTTGELFF.

The V gene is TRBV6-1, the J gene TRBJ1-2; TRBD1 matches at 8 bases. CDR1 MNHNS and CDR2 SASEGT come from the germline V gene. V was pared by 1 base and J by 6 bases, with 13 bases of the junction left unmatched. CDR3 length: 17 amino acids. CDR3 protein: CASSEGPYQTGEHGYTF. DNA for the CDR3: TGTGCCAGCAGTGAAGGCCCCTATCAGACAGGGGAGCATGGCTACACCTTC.

The chain has TRBV7-9 and TRBJ1-1, with TRBD1 as a possible D gene (5 bases). Trimming left V 3 bases short and J 6 bases short, with 11 bases between. CDR3 size: 13 residues. CDR1 and CDR2 (germline): SEHNR, FQNEAQ (reference sequence). DNA for the CDR3: TGTGCCAGCAGCTTGTGGGGGGAAGCTGAAGCTTTCTTT. Its protein product is CASSLWGEAEAFF.

This chain joins TRBV9 and TRBJ2-2; D gene uncertain. Trimming shortened V by 4 bases and J by 2 bases, and 6 bases separated the two germline ends. Looked up from germline, CDR1 is SGDLS and CDR2 is YYNGEE. CDR3 length: 13 amino acids. This CDR3 is CASSYINTGELFF. The CDR3 DNA sequence: TGTGCCAGCAGCTACATTAACACCGGGGAGCTGTTTTTT.

This chain links TRBV5-1 with TRBJ1-1, with D unresolved. The CDR3 runs 15 residues. Germline CDR1 is SGHRS and CDR2 is YFSETQ. The V end was cut by 4 bases, the J end by 4 bases, with 17 bases between. CDR3 nucleotide sequence: TGCGCCAGCAGCACCAGTCCTGGGGTCGGCACTGAAGCTTTCTTT. Translation gives CASSTSPGVGTEAFF.

In DNA form, the CDR3 reads TGTGCCAGCAGCCCGCTGACCGATAACACTGAAGCTTTCTTT. Encoded protein: CASSPLTDNTEAFF. The chain couples TRBV11-2 to TRBJ1-1; D remains ambiguous. The V and J ends lost 5 bases and 2 bases respectively, with 12 bases between them. Germline V lookup: CDR1 SGHAT, CDR2 FQNNGV. CDR3 length: 14 residues. The full variable domain, in which reference TRBV11-2 and TRBJ1-1 provide the parts outside the CDR3, is EAGVAQSPRYKIIEKRQSVAFWCNPISGHATLYWYQQILGQGPKLLIQFQNNGVVDDSQLPKDRFSAERLKGVDSTLKIQPAKLEDSAVYLCASSPLTDNTEAFFGQGTRLTVV.

The rearrangement joins TRBV5-1 to TRBJ2-1, with D perhaps TRBD2 (6 bases). This CDR3 has 13 amino acids. Trimming removed 6 bases at V and 8 bases at J, with 15 bases between. Germline V gene lookup returns CDR1 SGHRS and CDR2 YFSETQ. The CDR3 here is CASTGLADDEQFF. CDR3 DNA: TGCGCCAGCACGGGATTAGCGGACGATGAGCAGTTCTTC.

Comment on this clone: Different DNA sequences within this sample yield the same CDR3. The V gene is TRBV11-3, the J gene TRBJ2-3, with D tentatively TRBD2 (6 bases). The CDR3 consists of 15 residues. Germline lookup yields CDR1 SGHNT and CDR2 YENEEA. The germline V and J ends were trimmed by 5 bases and 0 bases, with 12 bases remaining between them. CDR3 in amino acids: CASSLGGASTDTQYF. The CDR3 nucleotides are TGTGCCAGCAGCCTGGGCGGGGCTAGCACAGATACGCAGTATTTT.

This chain connects TRBV6-5 to TRBJ1-5; D remains ambiguous. The V and J ends lost 6 bases and 1 base respectively, with 13 bases between them. The germline V gene has CDR1 MNHEY and CDR2 SVGAGI. CDR3 length: 15 amino acids. The CDR3 sequence: CASRDRKGSNQPQHF. CDR3 coding DNA: TGTGCCAGCAGGGACCGGAAGGGAAGCAATCAGCCCCAGCATTTT.

The chain uses TRBV11-2 and TRBJ2-5; 9 bases are a match to TRBD2. This CDR3 is 16 amino acids long. Germline CDR1 is SGHAT and CDR2 is FQNNGV. The V gene end was trimmed by 5 bases and the J gene end by 2 bases; junction bases not matched to a gene: 9. The CDR3 coding sequence is TGTGCCAGCAGCCCCTGGTTAGCGGGAGAGCAAGAGACCCAGTACTTC. Encoded protein: CASSPWLAGEQETQYF.

This rearrangement joins TRBV9 to TRBJ1-3; no definite D call. Per the germline V gene, CDR1 is SGDLS and CDR2 is YYNGEE. The V and J ends lost 0 bases and 0 bases respectively, with 16 bases between them. The CDR3 is 18 residues long. CDR3 residues: CASSVDPPGWNSGNTIYF. For the CDR3, the DNA is TGTGCCAGCAGCGTAGACCCCCCCGGCTGGAACTCTGGAAACACCATATATTTT. The full variable domain, its missing parts supplied by reference TRBV9 and TRBJ1-3, is DSGVTQTPKHLITATGQRVTLRCSPRSGDLSVYWYQQSLDQGLQFLIQYYNGEERAKGNILERFSAQQFPDLHSELNLSSLELGDSALYFCASSVDPPGWNSGNTIYFGEGSWLTVV.

J is TRBJ2-2 and V is TRBV7-3; 9 nucleotides agree with TRBD2. J lost 4 bases, V lost 2 bases, and 14 bases had no gene match. Germline values: CDR1 SGHTA, CDR2 FQGTGA. The CDR3 loop spans 19 amino acids. CDR3 protein: CASSLGVGGGRGGTGELFF. CDR3 nucleotides: TGTGCCAGCAGCTTAGGAGTCGGAGGCGGGAGGGGAGGCACCGGGGAGCTGTTTTTT.

The chain recombines TRBV20-1 with TRBJ2-1; D ambiguous. V dropped 3 bases and J dropped 8 bases, with 11 bases sitting between them. The CDR3 is 12 residues long. Germline CDR1 and CDR2: DFQATT and SNEGSKA (reference sequence). CDR3: CSASRLVHEQFF. CDR3 nucleotides: TGCAGTGCTAGTCGTCTAGTCCATGAGCAGTTCTTC.

As concerns this clone: The sample carries other DNA sequences with the same CDR3. The chain has TRBV5-1 and TRBJ1-2, with 8 bases that match TRBD1. Germline V gene data show CDR1 as SGHRS and CDR2 as YFSETQ. The CDR3 totals 14 residues. After removal of 1 base from V and 1 base from J, the junction contained 0 bases not matched to a gene. CDR3 DNA: TGCGCCAGCAGCTTGACAGGGGGTAACTATGGCTACACCTTC. It translates to CASSLTGGNYGYTF.

This chain connects TRBV18 to TRBJ2-1, with 7 bases matching TRBD1. The germline V gene has CDR1 KGHSH and CDR2 LQKENI. V trimming: 3 bases; J trimming: 7 bases; junction bases outside the gene matches: 3. This CDR3 is 13 amino acids long. The CDR3 bases are TGTGCCAGCTCACCTAAACAGGGGAATGAGCAGTTCTTC. It is translated as CASSPKQGNEQFF.

The V gene is TRBV5-8, the J gene TRBJ1-6, with TRBD1 identical over 12 bases. J was trimmed by 0 bases and V by 1 base; bases with no gene match: 5. This CDR3 has 19 residues. In germline, CDR1 is SGHTS, CDR2 YDEGEE. The CDR3 nucleotides read TGTGCCAGCAGCTTGTGGGGACAGGGGGCAAGCTCCTATAATTCACCCCTCCACTTT. Translation: CASSLWGQGASSYNSPLHF.

V usage is TRBV27 and J usage is TRBJ2-1; 13 nucleotides match TRBD2. The CDR3 is 14 amino acids. The germline V gene has CDR1 MNHEY and CDR2 SMNVEV (reference sequence). V dropped 4 bases and J dropped 8; count of bases not matched to a gene: 2. The CDR3 loop reads CASSWTSGSHEQFF. The CDR3 DNA reads as TGTGCCAGCAGTTGGACTAGCGGGAGTCATGAGCAGTTCTTC.

The chain links TRBV7-9 to TRBJ1-2, with D tentatively TRBD1 (6 bases). This CDR3 has 13 amino acids. Germline V lookup: CDR1 SEHNR, CDR2 FQNEAQ (reference sequence). V lost 0 bases to trimming and J lost 7 bases, with 9 bases between them. CDR3 sequence (DNA): TGTGCCAGCAGCTTAGCGGCAGGGGCTGGCTACACCTTC. Translating it yields CASSLAAGAGYTF.

This CDR3 is CASTPFGASGGAGYNEQFF. The CDR3 region has the DNA TGTGCCAGCACCCCCTTCGGGGCTAGCGGGGGGGCGGGTTACAATGAGCAGTTCTTC. The chain recombines TRBV7-2 with TRBJ2-1, with 12 bases aligning to TRBD2. The J segment lost 4 bases and the V segment lost 7 bases, leaving 17 bases of the junction unmatched. Germline CDR1 SGHTA, CDR2 FQGNSA. CDR3 size: 19 residues.

This chain uses TRBV6-5 with TRBJ1-3, with D hard to call. Germline V CDR1 and CDR2: MNHEY, SVGAGI. This CDR3 is built from 15 residues. Trimming removed 0 bases from V and 2 bases from J, with 8 bases in between. CDR3 region: CASSYSRLTGNTIYF. The CDR3 nucleotides are TGTGCCAGCAGTTACTCAAGGCTTACTGGAAACACCATATATTTT.

About this clone: The same CDR3 also results from other DNA sequences found in this sample. The chain joins TRBV9 to TRBJ2-3, with unresolved D. The CDR3 length is 13 residues. Germline CDR1 SGDLS, CDR2 YYNGEE. Between the trimmed V and J ends, which lost 0 bases and 2 bases, there was a span of 4 bases. CDR3 nucleotide sequence: TGTGCCAGCAGCGTAGCCCCCACAGATACGCAGTATTTT. Translation gives CASSVAPTDTQYF.

Details on this clone: This sample also contains other DNA sequences that code for the same CDR3. The V and J genes are TRBV9 and TRBJ1-1, with 7 bases matching TRBD1. Germline V lookup: CDR1 SGDLS, CDR2 YYNGEE. V was pared by 3 bases and J by 0 bases, with 5 bases of the junction left unmatched. CDR3 length: 15 residues. This CDR3 is CASSAYRGMNTEAFF. The DNA of the CDR3 is TGTGCCAGCAGCGCCTACAGGGGTATGAACACTGAAGCTTTCTTT.

The chain carries TRBV6-2 or TRBV6-3 and TRBJ1-2; D is unclear. V was trimmed by 6 bases and J by 6 bases, leaving 14 bases between them. This CDR3 has 13 amino acids. CDR1 MNHEY and CDR2 SVGEGT come from the germline V gene. DNA for the CDR3: TGTGCCAGCAGCCAACTGACCGCTAATGGCTACACCTTC. Amino acid sequence: CASSQLTANGYTF.

The CDR3 is CASSLSGGPQDEQFF. CDR3 coding DNA: TGCGCCAGCAGCTTGTCGGGGGGGCCCCAAGATGAGCAGTTCTTC. The chain carries TRBV5-1 and TRBJ2-1; 8 nucleotides match TRBD2. CDR1 SGHRS and CDR2 YFSETQ come from the germline V gene. V shed 1 base, J shed 8 bases, and the junction held 8 bases outside the gene matches. This CDR3 has 15 amino acids.

This chain connects TRBV6-1 to TRBJ2-5; D remains ambiguous. The CDR3 covers 14 residues. The V end lost 2 bases, the J end lost 4 bases, and 11 bases lay between the germline ends. CDR1 and CDR2 (germline): MNHNS, SASEGT. CDR3 loop: CASSEPPPPETQYF. As DNA, the CDR3 is TGTGCCAGCAGTGAACCCCCGCCTCCAGAGACCCAGTACTTC.